Listed below are T cell receptor beta chains from one sample, sequenced in a study of shared clonotypes between healthy human individuals. The repertoire was sequenced with immunoSEQ multiplex PCR; TCRdb's copy has only in-frame clones and lacks some. Among approximately 2,000,000 clones, under 95% were seen once, and the ten largest hold roughly 0.34%. Input material: naive CD4+ T cells from PBMCs. These receptors were collected from a man in his late teens or twenties in good health. Some clones in this sample may be carry-over from other donors' samples. Both conserved end residues are part of each CDR3. A D gene is named only where the DNA matches it firmly. Rows may omit the clone size; those that give it use once, few, many or a size class.

clone_size: once
d_call: TRBD1
v_call: TRBV7-9
j_call: TRBJ1-1
cdr3_nt: TGTGCCAGCAGCCATTGGGACAGAGTTTCTATGAACACTGAAGCTTTCTTT
cdr3_aa: CASSHWDRVSMNTEAFF

clone_size: NA
d_call: NA
v_call: TRBV6-5
j_call: TRBJ2-7
cdr3_nt: TGTGCCAGCAGTTACTCGAGGCGGCGGGCCTACGAGCAGTACTTC
cdr3_aa: CASSYSRRRAYEQYF

clone_size: NA
d_call: TRBD2
v_call: TRBV11-2
j_call: TRBJ2-3
cdr3_nt: TGTGCCAGCAGCTTAGAACTAGCGGGCATCACAGATACGCAGTATTTT
cdr3_aa: CASSLELAGITDTQYF

clone_size: NA
d_call: NA
v_call: TRBV19
j_call: TRBJ2-7
cdr3_nt: TGTGCCAGTGCTGGGCAGGATCGCTACGAGCAGTACTTC
cdr3_aa: CASAGQDRYEQYF

clone_size: NA
d_call: NA
v_call: TRBV11-3
j_call: TRBJ2-1
cdr3_nt: TGTGCCAGCAGCCAAACCGGGACGGCGCCCTACAATGAGCAGTTCTTC
cdr3_aa: CASSQTGTAPYNEQFF

clone_size: NA
d_call: NA
v_call: TRBV9
j_call: TRBJ1-2
cdr3_nt: TGTGCCAGCAGCGTAGGGTGGCAGGGAATGAACTATGGCTACACCTTC
cdr3_aa: CASSVGWQGMNYGYTF

clone_size: NA
d_call: TRBD1
v_call: TRBV28
j_call: TRBJ2-1
cdr3_nt: TGTGCCAGCATTTGGACAGGCTGGTCCAGTGAGCAGTTCTTC
cdr3_aa: CASIWTGWSSEQFF

clone_size: NA
d_call: TRBD2
v_call: TRBV28
j_call: TRBJ2-1
cdr3_nt: TGTGCCAGCACCTCCCTGGTCGGGACTAGCCGCTTCTTC
cdr3_aa: CASTSLVGTSRFF

clone_size: NA
d_call: NA
v_call: TRBV5-1
j_call: TRBJ1-2
cdr3_nt: TGCGCCAGCAGTCTGGGGGAACAATCGGCAGGCTACACCTTC
cdr3_aa: CASSLGEQSAGYTF

clone_size: once
d_call: NA
v_call: TRBV7-2
j_call: TRBJ2-1
cdr3_nt: TGTGCCAGCAGCCTCTCGAGGACACTGTCCTACAATGAGCAGTTCTTC
cdr3_aa: CASSLSRTLSYNEQFF

clone_size: once
d_call: TRBD1
v_call: TRBV7-9
j_call: TRBJ1-3
cdr3_nt: TGTGCCAGCAGCACCTTGACAGGGTTCGGTGGAAACACCATATATTTT
cdr3_aa: CASSTLTGFGGNTIYF

clone_size: NA
d_call: NA
v_call: TRBV7-3
j_call: TRBJ1-1
cdr3_nt: TGTGCCAGCAGCTCGAACCCAGGCGTCACTGAAGCTTTCTTT
cdr3_aa: CASSSNPGVTEAFF

clone_size: once
d_call: TRBD1
v_call: TRBV7-3
j_call: TRBJ2-5
cdr3_nt: TGTGCCAGCAGCCCCGGACAGGGCCTCCAAGAGACCCAGTACTTC
cdr3_aa: CASSPGQGLQETQYF

clone_size: once
d_call: TRBD1
v_call: TRBV5-6
j_call: TRBJ2-5
cdr3_nt: TGTGCCAGCAGCTTGGTCCCCACAGGGGGAGAGACCCAGTACTTC
cdr3_aa: CASSLVPTGGETQYF

clone_size: NA
d_call: NA
v_call: TRBV7-7
j_call: TRBJ2-1
cdr3_nt: TGTGCCAGCAGCTTAGACCATACCCATGAGCAGTTCTTC
cdr3_aa: CASSLDHTHEQFF

clone_size: NA
d_call: NA
v_call: TRBV7-3
j_call: TRBJ2-1
cdr3_nt: TGTGCCAGCAGCCCAGGGCTAGCGCGTCCCTACAATGAGCAGTTCTTC
cdr3_aa: CASSPGLARPYNEQFF

clone_size: NA
d_call: NA
v_call: TRBV5-1
j_call: TRBJ2-7
cdr3_nt: TGCGCCAGCAGCGAGCGACTCCGGGGTGTCTACGAGCAGTACTTC
cdr3_aa: CASSERLRGVYEQYF

clone_size: NA
d_call: NA
v_call: TRBV4-1
j_call: TRBJ2-1
cdr3_nt: TGCGCCAGCAGCCCCAGACAGCCTCCTAGTGGGAATGAGCAGTTCTTC
cdr3_aa: CASSPRQPPSGNEQFF

clone_size: NA
d_call: NA
v_call: TRBV30
j_call: TRBJ1-2
cdr3_nt: TGTGCCTGGAGTCTCCGGGGTGTTCGAGATGGCTACACCTTC
cdr3_aa: CAWSLRGVRDGYTF

clone_size: NA
d_call: NA
v_call: TRBV20-1
j_call: TRBJ2-5
cdr3_nt: TGCAGTCCGGGGGAATGGGAGACCCAGTACTTC
cdr3_aa: CSPGEWETQYF

clone_size: NA
d_call: NA
v_call: TRBV21-1
j_call: TRBJ1-3
cdr3_nt: TGTGCCAGCAGTGACTGGGGACGGAGCCTAAACACCATATATTTT
cdr3_aa: CASSDWGRSLNTIYF

clone_size: NA
d_call: NA
v_call: TRBV5-1
j_call: TRBJ2-3
cdr3_nt: TGCGCCAGCAGCTTGTCAGTGGGCACAGATACGCAGTATTTT
cdr3_aa: CASSLSVGTDTQYF

clone_size: NA
d_call: TRBD1
v_call: TRBV27
j_call: TRBJ1-2
cdr3_nt: TGTGCCAGCAGTTTGCGCGCCACGCCACAGGGACAGGGGGCGCGGGGCTACACCTTC
cdr3_aa: CASSLRATPQGQGARGYTF

clone_size: NA
d_call: TRBD2
v_call: TRBV28
j_call: TRBJ2-3
cdr3_nt: TGTGCCAGCAGTTCTCCGGGAGGCCGCACAGATACGCAGTATTTT
cdr3_aa: CASSSPGGRTDTQYF

clone_size: NA
d_call: NA
v_call: TRBV27
j_call: TRBJ1-4
cdr3_nt: TGTGCCAGCAGTCCCCGGGACACAAGGGGGAGAAAACTGTTTTTT
cdr3_aa: CASSPRDTRGRKLFF

clone_size: NA
d_call: TRBD2
v_call: TRBV7-6
j_call: TRBJ2-7
cdr3_nt: TGTGCCAGCAGCTTAGCGTGGGGGGGGTACTACGAGCAGTACTTC
cdr3_aa: CASSLAWGGYYEQYF

clone_size: NA
d_call: TRBD1
v_call: TRBV19
j_call: TRBJ1-5
cdr3_nt: TGTGCCAGTAGGCAAACCCTCAACAGGGGAGGGCAGCCCCAGCATTTT
cdr3_aa: CASRQTLNRGGQPQHF

clone_size: once
d_call: TRBD2
v_call: TRBV28
j_call: TRBJ2-7
cdr3_nt: TGTGCCAGCAGTTTCCCCGGGGTAGCGGGAACCTACGAGCAGTACTTC
cdr3_aa: CASSFPGVAGTYEQYF

clone_size: NA
d_call: NA
v_call: TRBV28
j_call: TRBJ1-2
cdr3_nt: TGTGCCAGCAGTTTGCTAGGGGGGCAGGCTGGAAGGAGAGGCTACACCTTC
cdr3_aa: CASSLLGGQAGRRGYTF

clone_size: NA
d_call: NA
v_call: TRBV7-9
j_call: TRBJ2-7
cdr3_nt: TGTGCCAGCAGCTCTCCGTCCTCCTACGAGCAGTACTTC
cdr3_aa: CASSSPSSYEQYF

clone_size: NA
d_call: NA
v_call: TRBV6-1
j_call: TRBJ2-7
cdr3_nt: TGTGCCAGCAGTGAAGCGGGGGGAGGATGGACCTACGAGCAGTACTTC
cdr3_aa: CASSEAGGGWTYEQYF

clone_size: NA
d_call: NA
v_call: TRBV28
j_call: TRBJ1-2
cdr3_nt: TGTGCCAGCGGGGGCGGGGAACTCGGCTACACCTTC
cdr3_aa: CASGGGELGYTF

clone_size: NA
d_call: NA
v_call: TRBV5-4
j_call: TRBJ2-2
cdr3_nt: TGTGCCATGGGGGAGCACACCGGGGAGCTGTTTTTT
cdr3_aa: CAMGEHTGELFF

clone_size: NA
d_call: TRBD1
v_call: TRBV19
j_call: TRBJ2-1
cdr3_nt: TGTGCCAGTAGTAGGGGCGGGACAGGGGGCATCGATGAGCAGTTCTTC
cdr3_aa: CASSRGGTGGIDEQFF

clone_size: few
d_call: NA
v_call: TRBV6-4
j_call: TRBJ1-2
cdr3_nt: TGTGCCAGCAGTGAGTGCAGCTACACCTTC
cdr3_aa: CASSECSYTF

clone_size: NA
d_call: NA
v_call: TRBV30
j_call: TRBJ1-1
cdr3_nt: TGTGCCTGGAGTCTCGTTGGAGGCACTGAAGCTTTCTTT
cdr3_aa: CAWSLVGGTEAFF

clone_size: NA
d_call: NA
v_call: TRBV21-1
j_call: TRBJ1-1
cdr3_nt: TGTGCCAGCAGCAAATCTAGTTTTTCTAGGGTTATGAACACTGAAGCTTTCTTT
cdr3_aa: CASSKSSFSRVMNTEAFF

clone_size: NA
d_call: NA
v_call: TRBV10-3
j_call: TRBJ2-6
cdr3_nt: TGTGCCATCCGCGACCTCCAAAGAGACTCTGGGGCCAACGTCCTGACTTTC
cdr3_aa: CAIRDLQRDSGANVLTF

clone_size: NA
d_call: NA
v_call: TRBV10-3
j_call: TRBJ2-1
cdr3_nt: TGTGCCATCACGTCCATATCGGGCAATGAGCAGTTCTTC
cdr3_aa: CAITSISGNEQFF

clone_size: once
d_call: TRBD1
v_call: TRBV5-1
j_call: TRBJ2-1
cdr3_nt: TGCGCCAGCAGCTACCAGGGGGCGTTCAATGAGCAGTTCTTC
cdr3_aa: CASSYQGAFNEQFF